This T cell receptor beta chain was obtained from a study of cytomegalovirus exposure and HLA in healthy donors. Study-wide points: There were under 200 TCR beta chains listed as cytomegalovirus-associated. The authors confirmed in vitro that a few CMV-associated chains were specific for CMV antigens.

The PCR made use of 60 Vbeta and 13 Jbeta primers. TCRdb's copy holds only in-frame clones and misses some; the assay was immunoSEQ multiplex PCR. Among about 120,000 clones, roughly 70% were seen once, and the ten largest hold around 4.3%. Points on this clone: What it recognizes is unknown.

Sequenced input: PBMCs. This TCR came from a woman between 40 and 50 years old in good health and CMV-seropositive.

This CDR3 reads CSGRNTEAFF. Here the CDR3 DNA reads TGCAGCGGCAGAAACACTGAAGCTTTCTTT. V and J are TRBV29-1 and TRBJ1-1; D not certain. The CDR3 covers 10 residues. Germline V gene sequence: CDR1 SQVTM, CDR2 ANQGSEA. Trimming pared 7 bases from V and 2 bases from J, leaving 5 bases between.